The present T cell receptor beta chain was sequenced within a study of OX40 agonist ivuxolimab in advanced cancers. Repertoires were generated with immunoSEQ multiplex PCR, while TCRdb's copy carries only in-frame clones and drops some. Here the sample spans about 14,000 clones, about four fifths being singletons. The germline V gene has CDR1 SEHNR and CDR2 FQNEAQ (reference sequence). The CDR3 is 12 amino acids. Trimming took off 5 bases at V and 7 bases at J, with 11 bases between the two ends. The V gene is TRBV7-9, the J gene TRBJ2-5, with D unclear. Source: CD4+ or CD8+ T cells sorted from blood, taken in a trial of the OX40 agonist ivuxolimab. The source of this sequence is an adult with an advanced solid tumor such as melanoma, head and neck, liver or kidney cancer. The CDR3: CASSPPTSTQYF. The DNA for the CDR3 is TGTGCCAGCAGCCCGCCAACTTCGACCCAGTACTTC. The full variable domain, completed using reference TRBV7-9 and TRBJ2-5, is DTGVSQNPRHKITKRGQNVTFRCDPISEHNRLYWYRQTLGQGPEFLTYFQNEAQLEKSRLLSDRFSAERPKGSFSTLEIQRTEQGDSAMYLCASSPPTSTQYFGPGTRLLVL.